This TCR beta chain originates from a study of blood T cells in healthy people across ages. Findings of the study overall: With naive T cell percentage, TCR beta diversity showed a strong correlation. Estimated diversity, derived from one million T cells, was regarded as an underestimate.

The CDR3 runs to 15 residues. The ends lost 5 bases at V and 7 bases at J; junction bases unmatched: 8. Germline V gives CDR1 SGHAT, CDR2 FQNNGV. A remark on this clonotype: What it recognizes is unknown.

Collection of 7.5 to 10 milliliters of peripheral blood was performed for each donor. A second PCR, run for 7 to 11 cycles, used a sample-barcoded 5' primer plus a J-beta primer mix. Each cDNA molecule carried a tag from a template-switch adaptor that contained 12 random nucleotides. TCRdb independently ran MiXCR on the 5' RACE reads; one entry per CDR3 protein. The data show more than 1 million distinct CDR3 sequences, with 40% to 55% seen just once and about 20% held by the top ten. The sequenced material came from blood. The receptor was isolated from a woman aged 60-70 years in good health. J is TRBJ2-7 and V is TRBV11-2; 13 bases are a match to TRBD2. This chain's CDR3 is CASSPRLAGGFEQYF. The CDR3, as DNA: TGTGCCAGCAGCCCTCGACTAGCGGGAGGTTTTGAGCAGTACTTC. Complete variable domain (other parts from reference TRBV11-2 and TRBJ2-7): EAGVAQSPRYKIIEKRQSVAFWCNPISGHATLYWYQQILGQGPKLLIQFQNNGVVDDSQLPKDRFSAERLKGVDSTLKIQPAKLEDSAVYLCASSPRLAGGFEQYFGPGTRLTVT.